This paragraph covers one T cell receptor beta chain sequence. The data derive from a study of blood T cell repertoires in COVID-19. This table comes from immunoSEQ multiplex PCR, and its TCRdb copy is limited to in-frame clones, with some not included. The repertoire includes about 100,000 clones, 75% to 95% of them detected once, and 4.2% sits in the top ten. Per the germline V gene, CDR1 is SGHRS and CDR2 is YFSETQ. The CDR3 has 15 amino acids. V shed 1 base and J shed 3 bases, with 11 bases lying between them. Sequences were obtained from peripheral blood. The chain employs TRBV5-1 and TRBJ1-5; possibly TRBD1 for D (5 bases). The TCR was taken from a man aged 18 to 29 with acute or convalescent COVID-19. This chain's CDR3 is CASSLFSGNNQPQHF. CDR3 sequence (DNA): TGCGCCAGCAGCTTGTTTTCAGGGAACAATCAGCCCCAGCATTTT. The whole variable domain, remainder taken from reference TRBV5-1 and TRBJ1-5, is KAGVTQTPRYLIKTRGQQVTLSCSPISGHRSVSWYQQTPGQGLQFLFEYFSETQRNKGNFPGRFSGRQFSNSRSEMNVSTLELGDSALYLCASSLFSGNNQPQHFGDGTRLSIL.